This record covers a single TCR beta chain. The junction had 18 bases not matched to a gene; V was cut back by 6 bases and J by 6 bases. Germline V gene lookup returns CDR1 SGHTA and CDR2 FQGNSA. This CDR3 is 17 amino acids long. Here immunoSEQ multiplex PCR was the method, and the copy in TCRdb shows in-frame clones only, minus some. The sample yields tens of thousands of clones, 91% seen once. The data are from a study of technical replicates of blood from a few donors. The sequence was collected from a human donor in good health. V usage is TRBV7-2 and J usage is TRBJ2-3, with 7 bases aligning to TRBD2. Sequencing input: T cells isolated from PBMCs. Written as DNA, the CDR3 is TGTGCCAGCAGTTTATCACTTGGCGGGGGAGGTCATGATACGCAGTATTTT. Protein: CASSLSLGGGGHDTQYF. Drawing the rest from reference TRBV7-2 and TRBJ2-3, the complete variable domain is GAGVSQSPSNKVTEKGKDVELRCDPISGHTALYWYRQSLGQGLEFLIYFQGNSAPDKSGLPSDRFSAERTGGSVSTLTIQRTQQEDSAVYLCASSLSLGGGGHDTQYFGPGTRLTVL.